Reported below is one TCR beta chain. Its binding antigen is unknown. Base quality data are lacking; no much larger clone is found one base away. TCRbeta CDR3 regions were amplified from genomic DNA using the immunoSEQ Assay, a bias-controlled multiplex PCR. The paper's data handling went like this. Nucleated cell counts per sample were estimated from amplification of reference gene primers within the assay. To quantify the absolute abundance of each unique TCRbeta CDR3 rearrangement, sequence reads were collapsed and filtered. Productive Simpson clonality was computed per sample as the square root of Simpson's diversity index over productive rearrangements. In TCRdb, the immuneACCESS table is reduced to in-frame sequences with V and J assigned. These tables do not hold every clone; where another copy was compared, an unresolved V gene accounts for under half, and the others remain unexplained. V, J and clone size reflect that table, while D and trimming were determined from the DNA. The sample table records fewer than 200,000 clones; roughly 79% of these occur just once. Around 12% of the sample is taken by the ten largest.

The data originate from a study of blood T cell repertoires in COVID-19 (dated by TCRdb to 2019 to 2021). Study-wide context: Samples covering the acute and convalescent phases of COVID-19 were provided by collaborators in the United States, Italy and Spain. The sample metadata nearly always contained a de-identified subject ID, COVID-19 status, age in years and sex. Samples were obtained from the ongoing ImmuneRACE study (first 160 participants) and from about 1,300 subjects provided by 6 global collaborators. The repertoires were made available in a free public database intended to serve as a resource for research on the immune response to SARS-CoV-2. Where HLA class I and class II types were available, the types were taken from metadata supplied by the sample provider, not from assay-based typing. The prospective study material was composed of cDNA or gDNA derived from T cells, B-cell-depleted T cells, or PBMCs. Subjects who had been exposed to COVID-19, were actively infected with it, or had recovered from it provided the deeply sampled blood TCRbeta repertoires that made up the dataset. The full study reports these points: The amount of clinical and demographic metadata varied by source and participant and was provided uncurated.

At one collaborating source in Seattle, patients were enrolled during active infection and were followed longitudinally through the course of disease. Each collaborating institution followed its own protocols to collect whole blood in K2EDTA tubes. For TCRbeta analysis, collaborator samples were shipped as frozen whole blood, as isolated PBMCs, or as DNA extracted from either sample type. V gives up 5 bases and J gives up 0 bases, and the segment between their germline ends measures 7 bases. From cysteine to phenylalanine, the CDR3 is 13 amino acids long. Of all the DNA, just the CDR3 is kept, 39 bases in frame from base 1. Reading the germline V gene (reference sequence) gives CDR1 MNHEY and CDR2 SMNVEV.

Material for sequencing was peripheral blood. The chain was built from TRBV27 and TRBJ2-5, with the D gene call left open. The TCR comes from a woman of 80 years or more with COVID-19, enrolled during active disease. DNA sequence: TGTGCCAGCAGTCCCAGGTACCAAGAGACCCAGTACTTC. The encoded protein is CASSPRYQETQYF.